These 19 T cell receptor beta chains came from one sample sequenced in a study of human T cells and chemical hapten exposure. TCRdb ran MiXCR on the RACE reads and lists one entry per CDR3 protein. The sample yields approximately 100,000 distinct CDR3 sequences, 9% to 9.5% seen once. Time point given: patch test 2, 6 weeks after DPC sensitization. Treatment described: therapeutic diphenylcyclopropenone sensitization with weekly scalp DPC. Sequences were derived from whole blood, sampled in connection with sensitization to the hapten diphenylcyclopropenone (DPC). Receptor source: a woman in her forties with alopecia areata. Some clones in this sample may be carry-over from other donors' samples.

This rearrangement joins TRBV7-2 to TRBJ1-2; D gene ambiguous. This CDR3 is built from 17 residues. Trimming cost V 5 bases and J 0 bases, with 19 bases left between them. The germline gives CDR1 SGHTA, CDR2 FQGNSA. The CDR3 DNA is TGTGCCAGCAGCCCGTACACCACAAGCATTTCTAACTATGGCTACACCTTC. It codes for CASSPYTTSISNYGYTF.

The chain is built from TRBV29-1 and TRBJ2-1, with TRBD2 as a possible D gene (5 bases). CDR1 is SQVTM, CDR2 ANQGSEA, per germline. The CDR3 is 16 residues long. Trimming removed 0 bases from V and 11 bases from J, with 23 bases in between. The CDR3 protein is CSVEEPSQIPALKQFF. DNA for the CDR3: TGCAGCGTTGAAGAACCTAGCCAAATACCCGCACTCAAGCAGTTCTTC.

Many counts were recorded for this clonotype. This chain connects TRBV29-1 to TRBJ1-5, with 7 bases matching TRBD1. This CDR3 is built from 13 residues. Per the germline V gene, CDR1 is SQVTM and CDR2 is ANQGSEA. V shed 6 bases, J shed 1 base, and the junction held 3 bases outside the gene matches. The CDR3: CSVGTASNQPQHF. CDR3 DNA: TGCAGCGTCGGGACAGCGAGCAATCAGCCCCAGCATTTT.

This clonotype showed up many times. The V and J genes are TRBV27 and TRBJ2-4; no firm D call. Trimming left V 11 bases short and J 2 bases short, with 13 bases between. The CDR3 length is 13 residues. Germline-derived CDR1 and CDR2 are MNHEY and SMNVEV (reference sequence). Here the CDR3 reads CAEATGPKNIQYF. CDR3 nucleotides: TGTGCCGAGGCCACCGGACCCAAAAACATTCAGTACTTC.

The chain uses TRBV19 and TRBJ1-5; TRBD1 might be the D (6 bases). CDR1 and CDR2 from the germline V gene are LNHDA and SQIVND (reference sequence). The CDR3 sequence is 15 residues long. Trimming removed 3 bases from V and 3 bases from J, with 12 bases in between. The CDR3 DNA reads as TGTGCCAGTAGTATGGGGACACGAACCAATCAGCCCCAGCATTTT. Translated, it gives CASSMGTRTNQPQHF.

This clonotype was counted only a few times. The rearrangement uses TRBV12-3 or TRBV12-4 and TRBJ1-1; D is perhaps TRBD1 (5 bases). V lost 5 bases, J lost 8 bases, and 12 bases lay in between. The CDR3 length is 12 residues. CDR3 sequence (DNA): TGTGCCAGCAGTCGCAGGGCACCAGAAGCTTTCTTT. Translated: CASSRRAPEAFF.

The chain has TRBV19 and TRBJ2-1, with TRBD2 matching 13 bases. The V gene end was trimmed by 5 bases and the J gene end by 0 bases; junction bases not matched to a gene: 1. The germline V gene encodes CDR1 LNHDA and CDR2 SQIVND (reference sequence). This CDR3 comprises 16 residues. CDR3 coding DNA: TGTGCCAGTAGTGGGACTAGCGGGGACTCCTACAATGAGCAGTTCTTC. This translates into CASSGTSGDSYNEQFF.

The gene calls are TRBV7-2 and TRBJ1-4; a weak D match, TRBD1 (6 bases). This CDR3 contains 17 residues. Germline loops: CDR1 SGHTA, CDR2 FQGNSA. The V and J ends lost 5 bases and 0 bases respectively, with 16 bases between them. Here the CDR3 DNA reads TGTGCCAGCAGCGTCAGAGGGGGGGCCCCAACTAATGAAAAACTGTTTTTT. Translating gives CASSVRGGAPTNEKLFF. Looking up the rest from reference TRBV7-2 and TRBJ1-4 gives the full variable domain: GAGVSQSPSNKVTEKGKDVELRCDPISGHTALYWYRQSLGQGLEFLIYFQGNSAPDKSGLPSDRFSAERTGGSVSTLTIQRTQQEDSAVYLCASSVRGGAPTNEKLFFGSGTQLSVL.

This clonotype was seen ten or more times. The chain links TRBV7-3 to TRBJ2-6; 11 bases map to TRBD2. The V gene's germline CDR1 is SGHTA and CDR2 FQGTGA. This CDR3 is built from 17 residues. J lost 4 bases, V lost 5 bases, and 7 bases had no gene match. CDR3 DNA: TGTGCCAGCAGCCGTAGCGGGGGGGCGCAAGGGGCCAACGTCCTGACTTTC. Translated: CASSRSGGAQGANVLTF.

This clonotype was detected ten times or more. The chain has TRBV7-2 and TRBJ1-2; possible D gene TRBD1, 5 bases. The CDR3 consists of 16 residues. Germline V CDR1 and CDR2: SGHTA, FQGNSA. V lost 5 bases, J lost 5 bases, and 21 bases lay in between. The CDR3 loop reads CASSRTPQQGRYGYTF. CDR3 DNA sequence: TGTGCCAGCAGCCGCACACCCCAGCAGGGACGGTATGGCTACACCTTC.

The table lists this clonotype with a few counts. The germline gene is not matched at one end of the junction; a read error may be the cause. V gene TRBV30 combines with J gene TRBJ1-2, with D uncertain. The length of the CDR3 is 8 residues. Germline V gene lookup returns CDR1 GTSNPN and CDR2 SVGIG (reference sequence). CDR3: CGLYGYTF. The CDR3 bases are TGCGGACTCTATGGCTACACCTTC.

This clonotype was counted many times. The rearrangement uses TRBV19 and TRBJ1-2; 8 nucleotides line up with TRBD1. Losses at the gene ends were 6 bases for V and 3 bases for J; bases not matched to a gene: 6. Germline values: CDR1 LNHDA, CDR2 SQIVND (reference sequence). The CDR3 is 14 residues long. The CDR3 here is CASRMDRADYGYTF. The CDR3, as DNA: TGTGCCAGTAGGATGGACAGGGCGGACTATGGCTACACCTTC.

The genes are TRBV29-1 and TRBJ1-1; D is ambiguous. Germline V gives CDR1 SQVTM, CDR2 ANQGSEA. The CDR3 length is 12 residues. V was pared by 5 bases and J by 1 base, with 8 bases between. CDR3 protein: CSVTRSNTEAFF. DNA of the CDR3: TGCAGCGTTACCAGGTCGAACACTGAAGCTTTCTTT.

This clonotype has only a few counts. This sequence joins TRBV27 and TRBJ2-5, with unresolved D. Trimming took off 0 bases at V and 1 base at J, with 3 bases between the two ends. The CDR3 spans 13 residues. CDR1 and CDR2 from the germline V gene are MNHEY and SMNVEV (reference sequence). For the CDR3, the DNA is TGTGCCAGCAGTTTATCTAGCCAAGAGACCCAGTACTTC. The encoded protein is CASSLSSQETQYF.

The chain uses TRBV11-1 and TRBJ2-1; perhaps TRBD1 as D (7 bases). CDR3 size: 14 residues. V lost 4 bases to trimming and J lost 4 bases, with 11 bases between them. Germline V CDR1 and CDR2: SGHAT, FQDESV (reference sequence). CDR3 bases: TGTGCCAGCAGCTCAGGGGGGAATTACAATGAGCAGTTCTTC. Translation gives CASSSGGNYNEQFF.

The sample holds many counts of this clonotype. CDR3: CASSRDRAGSEQYF. Here the CDR3 DNA reads TGTGCCAGCAGCCGGGACAGGGCCGGCAGCGAGCAGTACTTC. This chain joins TRBV7-8 and TRBJ2-7; 9 positions match TRBD1. This CDR3 is built from 14 residues. Germline CDR1 SGHVS, CDR2 FQNEAQ. V lost 5 bases and J lost 6; bases outside the gene matches: 8.

The chain combines TRBV15 with TRBJ2-7; D is possibly TRBD1 (6 bases). Trimming shortened V by 1 base and J by 4 bases, and 14 bases separated the two germline ends. CDR3 size: 15 residues. Germline V lookup: CDR1 LNHNV, CDR2 YYDKDF (reference sequence). CDR3 region: CATSRVRGLKYEQYF. The DNA for the CDR3 is TGTGCCACCAGCAGAGTTAGGGGGTTAAAGTACGAGCAGTACTTC.

The V gene is TRBV27, the J gene TRBJ2-2; D ambiguous. From germline, CDR1 is MNHEY and CDR2 SMNVEV (reference sequence). Trimming removed 2 bases at V and 6 bases at J, with 4 bases between. This CDR3 comprises 12 residues. In DNA, the CDR3 is TGTGCCAGCAGTTTAGATGCCGGGGAGCTGTTTTTT. This sequence encodes CASSLDAGELFF.

J is TRBJ1-6 and V is TRBV10-3; 7 bases line up with TRBD1. This CDR3 is built from 16 residues. V shed 4 bases and J 6 bases; nucleotides not matched to a gene: 9. CDR1 and CDR2 from the germline V gene are ENHRY and SYGVKD. The CDR3 DNA sequence: TGTGCCATCAGTGGCACCCGAGGGGGCTTTAATTCACCCCTCCACTTT. Residues: CAISGTRGGFNSPLHF.